The 26 T cell receptor beta chains below all came from one sample that was sequenced in a study of beta chain features in type 1 diabetes. Every bit of the isolated RNA underwent reverse transcription, so sequencing read expressed TCRB transcripts. Here immunoSEQ multiplex PCR was the method, and the copy in TCRdb shows in-frame clones only, minus some. Of hundreds of thousands of clones listed, around 12% are singletons. The specimen was naive CD4+ T cells from blood. These receptors came from a man in his late teens or twenties in good health.

This clone was seen only a few times. The V call is TRBV10-3, the J call TRBJ2-7, with a weak D call TRBD2 (5 bases). Between the trimmed V and J ends, which lost 10 bases and 1 base, there was a span of 17 bases. Germline CDR1 and CDR2: ENHRY and SYGVKD. CDR3 length: 14 amino acids. The chain's CDR3 is CATRRMEESYEQYF. CDR3 bases: TGTGCCACCCGGAGGATGGAGGAGTCCTACGAGCAGTACTTC.

The chain employs TRBV30 and TRBJ1-5; D is perhaps TRBD1 (5 bases). CDR3 length: 17 amino acids. Trimming removed 0 bases from V and 2 bases from J, with 17 bases in between. Per germline, CDR1 GTSNPN and CDR2 SVGIG (reference sequence). The CDR3 DNA reads TGTGCCTGGAGTGTAATGAGGGGCGGGGGTGGCAATCAGCCCCAGCATTTT. This translates into CAWSVMRGGGGNQPQHF.

This clone came up a few times. This rearrangement joins TRBV6-1 to TRBJ1-5; D is uncertain. The CDR3 length is 12 residues. Trimming cost V 3 bases and J 4 bases, with 4 bases left between them. Germline assignment: CDR1 MNHNS and CDR2 SASEGT. CDR3 amino acids: CASSDSNQPQHF. CDR3 nucleotide sequence: TGTGCCAGCAGTGACAGTAATCAGCCCCAGCATTTT.

This clone has a handful of counts. This rearrangement joins TRBV5-1 to TRBJ2-3, with 14 bases that match TRBD2. The CDR3 is 17 residues long. Germline CDR1 is SGHRS and CDR2 is YFSETQ. V shed 3 bases and J 2 bases; nucleotides not matched to a gene: 5. CDR3 DNA: TGCGCCAGCAGCTCAAAGACTAGCGGGGGGGTCACAGATACGCAGTATTTT. It specifies CASSSKTSGGVTDTQYF.

This clone was counted a few times. The chain uses TRBV18 and TRBJ1-1; TRBD1 agrees at 7 bases. Germline V gene sequence: CDR1 KGHSH, CDR2 LQKENI. The CDR3 extends over 15 amino acids. The V gene end was trimmed by 5 bases and the J gene end by 1 base; junction bases not matched to a gene: 7. CDR3 amino acids: CASSESGTENTEAFF. The CDR3 nucleotides are TGTGCCAGCTCAGAGTCCGGGACAGAGAACACTGAAGCTTTCTTT.

In this sample, this clone turned up a few times. Here the CDR3 reads CASSSVTPPQYF. The CDR3 DNA is TGTGCCAGCAGCTCCGTCACACCGCCCCAGTACTTC. The rearrangement uses TRBV7-2 and TRBJ2-5, with unresolved D. V dropped 4 bases and J dropped 9 bases, with 12 bases sitting between them. This CDR3 region has 12 residues. The germline CDR1 and CDR2 sequences are SGHTA and FQGNSA.

V usage is TRBV4-2 and J usage is TRBJ2-1; the match to TRBD1 covers 8 bases. Germline-derived CDR1 and CDR2 are LGHNA and YNFKEQ. There are 15 residues in the CDR3. Trimming cost V 0 bases and J 10 bases; bases outside gene matches: 8. The CDR3 DNA reads TGTGCCAGCAGCCAAGATTCAGCCAGGGACAGGGAGCAGTTCTTC. As protein: CASSQDSARDREQFF.

This chain uses TRBV6-5 with TRBJ1-2; D is ambiguous. The germline V gene has CDR1 MNHEY and CDR2 SVGAGI. V gave up 4 bases and J gave up 8 bases, with 8 bases separating them. The CDR3 totals 11 residues. Here the CDR3 reads CASSWAGGYTF. In DNA form, the CDR3 reads TGTGCCAGCAGTTGGGCGGGGGGCTACACCTTC.

In regard to this clone: This could be a read error, since a much larger clone is one nucleotide away. J is TRBJ2-5 and V is TRBV7-2; 7 bases match TRBD1. Germline V CDR1 and CDR2: SGHTA, FQGNSA. The CDR3 runs 13 residues. Unmatched junction bases numbered 2, after V lost 3 bases and J lost 4 bases. The CDR3 sequence is CASSLTGTETQYF. The CDR3 region has the DNA TGTGCCAGCAGCTTGACAGGGACAGAGACCCAGTACTTC.

This chain connects TRBV2 to TRBJ1-5; D not resolved. Trimming stripped 3 bases from V and 3 bases from J, with 15 bases between. The CDR3 sequence is 16 residues long. Germline V gives CDR1 SNHLY, CDR2 FYNNEI. The CDR3 DNA reads TGTGCCAGCAGTGAGGCGGCATCGTGGAACAATCAGCCCCAGCATTTT. This encodes CASSEAASWNNQPQHF.

This clone was counted a few times. V usage is TRBV30 and J usage is TRBJ1-2; 7 nucleotides line up with TRBD1. From germline, CDR1 is GTSNPN and CDR2 SVGIG (reference sequence). CDR3 length equals 12 residues. The V and J ends lost 3 bases and 6 bases, in that order; junction bases with no gene match: 4. The CDR3: CAWSIGTDGYTF. CDR3 in DNA: TGTGCCTGGAGCATTGGGACAGATGGCTACACCTTC.

This clone has more than one count but fewer than ten. The V and J genes are TRBV5-4 and TRBJ2-5; perhaps TRBD1 as D (6 bases). Germline V gene sequence: CDR1 SGHNT, CDR2 YYREEE (reference sequence). The CDR3 runs to 14 residues. Trimming left V 4 bases short and J 2 bases short, with 12 bases between. For the CDR3, the DNA is TGTGCCAGCAGCCCTCGGACAGATCAAGAGACCCAGTACTTC. Amino acid sequence: CASSPRTDQETQYF.

This clone was detected only a few times. The chain joins TRBV5-8 to TRBJ1-2; the D gene is possibly TRBD1 (5 bases). The CDR3 totals 14 residues. The germline V gene encodes CDR1 SGHTS and CDR2 YDEGEE. V lost 6 bases and J 0 bases, leaving 12 bases between the germline ends. The CDR3 nucleotides read TGTGCCAGCAACCAGGGTTTAGCTAACTATGGCTACACCTTC. Encoded protein: CASNQGLANYGYTF. Full variable domain (missing parts from reference TRBV5-8 and TRBJ1-2): EAGVTQSPTHLIKTRGQQATLRCSPISGHTSVYWYQQALGLGLQFLLWYDEGEERNRGNFPPRFSGRQFPNYSSELNVNALELEDSALYLCASNQGLANYGYTFGSGTRLTVV.

The chain links TRBV5-6 to TRBJ2-5, with TRBD2 matching 11 bases. Trimming cost V 3 bases and J 5 bases; bases outside gene matches: 12. CDR3 length: 17 residues. Germline V gene data show CDR1 as SGHDT and CDR2 as YYEEEE. This chain's CDR3 is CASSSRLAGRRRETQYF. DNA for the CDR3: TGTGCCAGCAGCTCCCGACTAGCGGGGCGTCGTCGGGAGACCCAGTACTTC.

The V call is TRBV6-5, the J call TRBJ1-1; D is undetermined. Germline CDR1 MNHEY, CDR2 SVGAGI. V lost 0 bases and J lost 2, with 10 bases in between. This CDR3 region has 15 residues. The CDR3 DNA follows: TGTGCCAGCAGTTACTCGTACAGAATAAACACTGAAGCTTTCTTT. Its protein is CASSYSYRINTEAFF.

The chain has TRBV5-1 and TRBJ1-1; 9 bases line up with TRBD1. Germline CDR1 reads SGHRS; CDR2 reads YFSETQ. V shed 4 bases, J shed 5 bases, and the junction held 9 bases outside the gene matches. The CDR3 runs to 15 residues. The CDR3 region has the DNA TGCGCCAGCAGCCAAAAACAGGGGGCGCGAACTGAAGCTTTCTTT. It is translated as CASSQKQGARTEAFF.

In its sample, this clone was seen a few times. V and J are TRBV19 and TRBJ1-5, with D perhaps TRBD1 (5 bases). V was cut by 2 bases and J by 5 bases, with 13 bases left in between. CDR1 is LNHDA and CDR2 is SQIVND in the germline V gene (reference sequence). The CDR3 has 15 amino acids. CDR3: CASSIPGNIHQPQHF. The CDR3 DNA is TGTGCCAGTAGTATACCAGGGAATATACATCAGCCCCAGCATTTT.

This clone was picked up a small number of times. The rearrangement joins TRBV7-9 to TRBJ1-2; TRBD1 might be the D (5 bases). Germline CDR1 reads SEHNR; CDR2 reads FQNEAQ (reference sequence). V was shortened by 7 bases and J by 2 bases, with 11 bases between the two germline ends. This CDR3 contains 13 residues. The CDR3 DNA sequence: TGTGCCAGCACCGCGACAGACAACTATGGCTACACCTTC. It codes for CASTATDNYGYTF.

The chain joins TRBV13 to TRBJ2-2; 7 nucleotides align to TRBD1. The CDR3 runs 16 residues. The V gene's germline CDR1 is PRHDT and CDR2 FYEKMQ (reference sequence). Germline trimming cut 5 bases from V and 0 bases from J; bases unmatched to any gene: 6. As DNA, the CDR3 is TGTGCCAGCAGCCCCGGGACAGTAGCGAACACCGGGGAGCTGTTTTTT. This encodes CASSPGTVANTGELFF.

V is TRBV28 and J is TRBJ1-1; 8 bases are shared with TRBD1. The CDR3 spans 12 residues. Unmatched junction bases numbered 3, after V lost 8 bases and J lost 4 bases. Germline V CDR1 and CDR2: MDHEN, SYDVKM. The DNA for the CDR3 is TGTGCCAGCCACACAGGGGGCACTGAAGCTTTCTTT. It specifies CASHTGGTEAFF.

The chain employs TRBV28 and TRBJ1-2; D gene ambiguous. Per germline, CDR1 MDHEN and CDR2 SYDVKM. V shed 7 bases and J shed 8 bases, with 17 bases lying between them. This CDR3 is built from 13 residues. The CDR3 nucleotides read TGTGCCAGCAATTCGTACACGGCGGAGGGCTACACCTTC. Its translation: CASNSYTAEGYTF.

V usage is TRBV2 and J usage is TRBJ1-5; no definite D call. Germline V gene sequence: CDR1 SNHLY, CDR2 FYNNEI. V lost 11 bases to trimming and J lost 3 bases, with 14 bases between them. This CDR3 has 13 residues. The CDR3 is CAGVAGLNQPQHF. CDR3 nucleotides: TGTGCCGGTGTGGCAGGACTCAATCAGCCCCAGCATTTT.

This clone was counted only a few times. The chain recombines TRBV9 with TRBJ1-2, with D uncertain. Germline loops: CDR1 SGDLS, CDR2 YYNGEE. The CDR3 length is 15 residues. V shed 0 bases and J shed 4 bases, with 13 bases lying between them. The CDR3 bases are TGTGCCAGCAGCGTAGGAATGGCGGTTGGCTATGGCTACACCTTC. It specifies CASSVGMAVGYGYTF.

This chain links TRBV18 with TRBJ1-2, with D unresolved. Germline V gives CDR1 KGHSH, CDR2 LQKENI. V lost 0 bases and J 8 bases, leaving 13 bases between the germline ends. The CDR3 loop spans 14 amino acids. The CDR3 protein is CASSPPASRRGYTF. Here the CDR3 DNA reads TGTGCCAGCTCACCACCGGCGTCGCGGCGGGGCTACACCTTC.

This chain links TRBV7-2 with TRBJ2-1, with 12 bases fitting TRBD1. There are 16 residues in the CDR3. Germline V gives CDR1 SGHTA, CDR2 FQGNSA. Losses at the gene ends were 5 bases for V and 7 bases for J; bases not matched to a gene: 9. The CDR3 sequence: CASSPAGTGGWNEQFF. CDR3 nucleotides: TGTGCCAGCAGCCCCGCCGGGACAGGGGGCTGGAATGAGCAGTTCTTC. The whole variable domain, remainder taken from reference TRBV7-2 and TRBJ2-1, is GAGVSQSPSNKVTEKGKDVELRCDPISGHTALYWYRQSLGQGLEFLIYFQGNSAPDKSGLPSDRFSAERTGGSVSTLTIQRTQQEDSAVYLCASSPAGTGGWNEQFFGPGTRLTVL.

The rearrangement links TRBV6-6 to TRBJ2-2; the D gene is possibly TRBD2 (5 bases). The CDR3 contains 14 residues. Germline assignment: CDR1 MNHNY and CDR2 SVGAGI (reference sequence). Trimming cost V 3 bases and J 4 bases, with 9 bases left between them. The CDR3 region is CASSYFLATGELFF. The DNA of the CDR3 is TGTGCCAGCAGTTATTTCCTAGCCACCGGGGAGCTGTTTTTT.